This record concerns one TCR beta chain sequence. Its antigen is still unknown. The data belong to a study of long-term antiretroviral therapy in people with HIV. Study findings and constraints: When set beside controls, HIV repertoires had CDR3 length ranges that were narrower.

Before they underwent DNA extraction, samples held 1-10 million cryopreserved PBMC. Samples were assayed with immunoSEQ v3.0 at survey level. Libraries were prepared by immunoSEQ multiplex PCR; TCRdb keeps only in-frame clonotypes and omits some of them. The sample holds 30,000 to 40,000 clones, approximately 74% seen once. The sequence was collected from a man over 45 with HIV. Specimen: unsorted PBMCs, collected 3 years after starting antiretroviral therapy.

The DNA for the CDR3 is TGTGCCAGCAGCTCCAGGGGTCCGGACATTCAGTACTTC. It yields the protein CASSSRGPDIQYF. The chain uses TRBV5-4 and TRBJ2-4; possibly TRBD1 for D (6 bases). Germline CDR1 and CDR2: SGHNT and YYREEE (reference sequence). The CDR3 spans 13 residues. V lost 3 bases and J 8 bases, leaving 12 bases between the germline ends.